This TCR beta chain is drawn from a study of cytomegalovirus exposure and HLA in healthy donors. Study-level information: An earlier analysis found some 100 million unique TCR beta sequences from about 190 million T cells.

PCR primers comprised 60 Vbeta and 13 Jbeta primers. Assay: immunoSEQ multiplex PCR; the TCRdb copy retains only in-frame clones and omits some. The top ten clones hold approximately 4.3% of a sample with over 100,000 clones, roughly three fifths of them seen once. Each donor's status was that of a healthy bone marrow donor. The CDR3 spans 15 residues. Germline CDR1 reads SGHRS; CDR2 reads YFSETQ. V was shortened by 0 bases and J by 2 bases, with 6 bases between the two germline ends. The TCR sequence derives from a human donor in good health. The gene calls are TRBV5-1 and TRBJ2-6, with D perhaps matching TRBD2 (5 bases). The sample comprised PBMCs. The DNA of the CDR3 is TGCGCCAGCAGCTTGGCGGGGACTGGGGCCAACGTCCTGACTTTC. It yields the protein CASSLAGTGANVLTF.